The 15 T cell receptor beta chains listed next were all sequenced from one sample in a study of human CD4 T cells and Enterobacteriaceae. The data were produced by immunoSEQ multiplex PCR, yet TCRdb's version contains in-frame clones alone and is incomplete. The profile shows about 29,000 clones, around four fifths of them singletons. The memory gate held CD4+ cells that were not CD45RA+CCR7+CD95- naive cells, over 98% pure. Sample: memory CD4+ T cells from blood. These receptors came from a human donor in good health.

This chain joins TRBV6-5 and TRBJ1-2, with 7 bases that match TRBD1. This CDR3 has 15 amino acids. Germline assignment: CDR1 MNHEY and CDR2 SVGAGI. V shed 2 bases and J 5 bases; nucleotides not matched to a gene: 8. CDR3 DNA: TGTGCCAGCAGTTACGATGGGACAGTAACTTATGGCTACACCTTC. This sequence encodes CASSYDGTVTYGYTF.

This clone was counted between two and nine times. J is TRBJ2-3 and V is TRBV5-1; possibly TRBD1 or TRBD2 for D (7 bases each). The CDR3 spans 17 residues. V lost 4 bases and J 3 bases, leaving 21 bases between the germline ends. The germline V gene has CDR1 SGHRS and CDR2 YFSETQ. The CDR3 reads CASSVEGAGVRTDTQYF. The CDR3 region has the DNA TGCGCCAGCAGCGTCGAGGGGGCGGGAGTTAGGACAGATACGCAGTATTTT. The entire variable domain, with the rest obtained from reference TRBV5-1 and TRBJ2-3, is as follows: KAGVTQTPRYLIKTRGQQVTLSCSPISGHRSVSWYQQTPGQGLQFLFEYFSETQRNKGNFPGRFSGRQFSNSRSEMNVSTLELGDSALYLCASSVEGAGVRTDTQYFGPGTRLTVL.

The V call is TRBV28, the J call TRBJ1-2; D uncertain. Germline CDR1 reads MDHEN; CDR2 reads SYDVKM. This CDR3 has 12 amino acids. Trimming pared 3 bases from V and 4 bases from J, leaving 6 bases between. The CDR3: CASSFRTYGYTF. Here the CDR3 DNA reads TGTGCCAGCAGTTTTCGGACCTATGGCTACACCTTC.

The chain uses TRBV6-1 and TRBJ2-5; 8 bases match TRBD1. Per the germline V gene, CDR1 is MNHNS and CDR2 is SASEGT. This CDR3 has 15 residues. V shed 10 bases, J shed 4 bases, and the junction held 14 bases outside the gene matches. The CDR3 coding sequence is TGTGCCACGAAACACGGACAGGGAGTTGTAGAGACCCAGTACTTC. As protein: CATKHGQGVVETQYF.

The chain has TRBV10-3 and TRBJ2-6; possibly TRBD1 for D (6 bases). Germline assignment: CDR1 ENHRY and CDR2 SYGVKD. The V end lost 0 bases, the J end lost 3 bases, and 12 bases lay between the germline ends. The CDR3 length is 17 residues. The CDR3 nucleotides are TGTGCCATCAGTGAGTCTCCCAGGGGCGGTGGGGCCAACGTCCTGACTTTC. Translating it yields CAISESPRGGGANVLTF.

V usage is TRBV5-4 and J usage is TRBJ2-7; tentative D call: TRBD2 (6 bases). V was trimmed by 2 bases and J by 7 bases, leaving 19 bases between them. CDR1 and CDR2 from the germline V gene are SGHNT and YYREEE (reference sequence). The CDR3 extends over 15 amino acids. CDR3 loop: CASSFPGTGPREQYF. The CDR3 nucleotides read TGTGCCAGCAGCTTCCCCGGGACTGGGCCTCGGGAGCAGTACTTC.

The rearrangement links TRBV7-3 to TRBJ1-1; D is uncertain. This CDR3 is 14 amino acids long. Germline CDR1 is SGHTA and CDR2 is FQGTGA. Trimming took off 0 bases at V and 1 base at J, with 6 bases between the two ends. The CDR3, as DNA: TGTGCCAGCAGCTTAACGTCAACGAACACTGAAGCTTTCTTT. As protein: CASSLTSTNTEAFF. Based on the CDR3 plus reference TRBV7-3 and TRBJ1-1, the full variable domain is GAGVSQTPSNKVTEKGKYVELRCDPISGHTALYWYRQSLGQGPEFLIYFQGTGAADDSGLPNDRFFAVRPEGSVSTLKIQRTERGDSAVYLCASSLTSTNTEAFFGQGTRLTVV.

The chain has TRBV7-3 and TRBJ2-7; no reliable D call. From germline, CDR1 is SGHTA and CDR2 FQGTGA. This CDR3 has 13 amino acids. V lost 2 bases and J lost 6, with 11 bases in between. CDR3 DNA: TGTGCCAGCAGCTTAGGGCTGGAATCCGAGCAGTACTTC. This codes for CASSLGLESEQYF.

The chain combines TRBV11-1 with TRBJ1-4, with 7 bases fitting TRBD1. Trimming at V came to 5 bases and at J to 3 bases, leaving 6 bases not matched to a gene. The germline V gene has CDR1 SGHAT and CDR2 FQDESV (reference sequence). This CDR3 spans 15 amino acids. The CDR3 here is CASSASTGPNEKLFF. CDR3 sequence (DNA): TGTGCCAGCAGCGCTTCGACAGGGCCTAATGAAAAACTGTTTTTT.

This chain joins TRBV5-1 and TRBJ2-1; possible D gene TRBD1, 6 bases. CDR1 SGHRS and CDR2 YFSETQ come from the germline V gene. This CDR3 spans 16 amino acids. V shed 10 bases and J shed 1 base, with 21 bases lying between them. In nucleotides, the CDR3 is TGCGCCTTCGAGCCCCAGAGGGGGTTTTCCTACAATGAGCAGTTCTTC. Translation gives CAFEPQRGFSYNEQFF.

The chain links TRBV5-1 to TRBJ2-5; TRBD1 is a possible D gene (6 bases). Trimming took off 7 bases at V and 5 bases at J, with 21 bases between the two ends. This CDR3 spans 15 amino acids. Germline-derived CDR1 and CDR2 are SGHRS and YFSETQ. CDR3 coding DNA: TGCGCCAGCGGGGGCGGACGAGCAGATCAGGAGACCCAGTACTTC. Translation gives CASGGGRADQETQYF.

This chain uses TRBV5-1 with TRBJ2-3, with D unclear. The germline V gene encodes CDR1 SGHRS and CDR2 YFSETQ. V lost 4 bases to trimming and J lost 0 bases, with 9 bases between them. This CDR3 is 14 amino acids long. CDR3 sequence (DNA): TGCGCCAGCAGCGACGCCTCTAGCACAGATACGCAGTATTTT. Its protein product is CASSDASSTDTQYF.

The chain has TRBV29-1 and TRBJ1-2; no definite D call. The V gene lost 5 bases and the J gene lost 1 base, with 5 bases spanning the gap. CDR1 SQVTM and CDR2 ANQGSEA come from the germline V gene. The CDR3 spans 11 residues. The CDR3 is CSVYSNYGYTF. CDR3 coding DNA: TGCAGCGTTTACAGTAACTATGGCTACACCTTC.

This clone was counted between two and nine times. This chain links TRBV5-1 with TRBJ2-7; 11 bases line up with TRBD2. The trim removed 4 bases at V and 6 bases at J, leaving 3 bases unmatched. This CDR3 spans 13 amino acids. Per germline, CDR1 SGHRS and CDR2 YFSETQ. This CDR3 reads CASSLGTSGEQYF. The DNA for the CDR3 is TGCGCCAGCAGCCTCGGGACTAGCGGCGAGCAGTACTTC.

The J gene is TRBJ2-3, the V gene TRBV30; D is undetermined. V shed 3 bases and J shed 6 bases, with 10 bases lying between them. There are 12 residues in the CDR3. The germline V gene has CDR1 GTSNPN and CDR2 SVGIG (reference sequence). The CDR3 bases are TGTGCCTGGAGACCCGGGCGGGATACGCAGTATTTT. This codes for CAWRPGRDTQYF. The variable domain in full, completed from reference TRBV30 and TRBJ2-3, reads SQTIHQWPATLVQPVGSPLSLECTVEGTSNPNLYWYRQAAGRGLQLLFYSVGIGQISSEVPQNLSASRPQDRQFILSSKKLLLSDSGFYLCAWRPGRDTQYFGPGTRLTVL.